The source of this T cell receptor beta chain is a study of blood T cell repertoires in COVID-19. The overall study: Material from acute and convalescent COVID-19 was sourced from the United States, Italy and Spain.

The germline V gene has CDR1 GTSNPN and CDR2 SVGIG (reference sequence). Losses at the gene ends were 1 base for V and 5 bases for J; bases not matched to a gene: 6. The CDR3 runs 15 residues. In the original workflow: Quantification of nucleated cells was approximated via reference gene primer amplification. The assay was immunoSEQ multiplex PCR, and TCRdb's table has in-frame clones only and misses some. Clone size and V and J calls were adopted from that table, with D and trimming inferred from the DNA. The top ten clones hold approximately 0.62% of a sample with 190,000 or so clones, roughly 90% of them seen once.

The sequence came from a man aged 45-60 years with acute or convalescent COVID-19. Sequences were obtained from peripheral blood. This chain uses TRBV30 with TRBJ1-5; TRBD1 aligns across 9 bases. CDR3 DNA: TGTGCCTGGAGTGGGGGACAGGGAGGTTATCAGCCCCAGCATTTT. As protein: CAWSGGQGGYQPQHF. Variable domain in full (rest from reference TRBV30 and TRBJ1-5): SQTIHQWPATLVQPVGSPLSLECTVEGTSNPNLYWYRQAAGRGLQLLFYSVGIGQISSEVPQNLSASRPQDRQFILSSKKLLLSDSGFYLCAWSGGQGGYQPQHFGDGTRLSIL.